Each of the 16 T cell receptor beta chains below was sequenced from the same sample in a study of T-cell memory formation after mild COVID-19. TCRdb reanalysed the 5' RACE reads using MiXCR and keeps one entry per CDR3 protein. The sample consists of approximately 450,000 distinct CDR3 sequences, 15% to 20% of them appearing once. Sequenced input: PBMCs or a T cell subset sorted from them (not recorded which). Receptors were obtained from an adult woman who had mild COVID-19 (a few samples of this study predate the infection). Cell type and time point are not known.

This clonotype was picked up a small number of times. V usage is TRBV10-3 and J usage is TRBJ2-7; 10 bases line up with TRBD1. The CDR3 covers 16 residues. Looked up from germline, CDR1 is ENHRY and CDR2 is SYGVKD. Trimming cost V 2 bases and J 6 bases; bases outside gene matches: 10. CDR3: CAISEPQTGTGAEQYF. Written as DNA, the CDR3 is TGTGCCATCAGTGAGCCTCAAACCGGGACAGGGGCCGAGCAGTACTTC.

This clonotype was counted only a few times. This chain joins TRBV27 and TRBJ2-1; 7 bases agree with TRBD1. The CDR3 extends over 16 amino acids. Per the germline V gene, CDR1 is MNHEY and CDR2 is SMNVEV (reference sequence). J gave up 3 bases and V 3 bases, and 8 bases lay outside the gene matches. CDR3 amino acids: CASSFGRDSHYNEQFF. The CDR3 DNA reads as TGTGCCAGCAGTTTTGGCCGGGACAGTCACTACAATGAGCAGTTCTTC.

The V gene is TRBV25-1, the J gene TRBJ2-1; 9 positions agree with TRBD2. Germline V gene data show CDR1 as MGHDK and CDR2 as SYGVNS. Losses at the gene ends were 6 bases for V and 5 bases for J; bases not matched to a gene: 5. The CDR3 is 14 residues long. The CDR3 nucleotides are TGTGCCAGCAGCATTAGCGGGGGCCACAATGAGCAGTTCTTC. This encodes CASSISGGHNEQFF. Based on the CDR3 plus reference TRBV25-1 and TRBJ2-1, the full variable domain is EADIYQTPRYLVIGTGKKITLECSQTMGHDKMYWYQQDPGMELHLIHYSYGVNSTEKGDLSSESTVSRIRTEHFPLTLESARPSHTSQYLCASSISGGHNEQFFGPGTRLTVL.

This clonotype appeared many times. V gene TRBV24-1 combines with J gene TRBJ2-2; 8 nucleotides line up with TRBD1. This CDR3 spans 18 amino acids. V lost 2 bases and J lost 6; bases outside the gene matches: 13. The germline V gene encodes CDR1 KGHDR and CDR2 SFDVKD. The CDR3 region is CATSDSPWGTGRSGELFF. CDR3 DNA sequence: TGTGCCACCAGTGATTCACCGTGGGGGACAGGTCGGTCCGGGGAGCTGTTTTTT.

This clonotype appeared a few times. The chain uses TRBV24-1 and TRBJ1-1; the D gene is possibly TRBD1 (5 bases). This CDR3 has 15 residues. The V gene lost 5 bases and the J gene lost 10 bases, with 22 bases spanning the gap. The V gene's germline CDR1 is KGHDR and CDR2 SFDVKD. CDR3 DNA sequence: TGTGCCACCAGTGCCACACGGGGACCGGGTGAAGTAGCTTTCTTT. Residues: CATSATRGPGEVAFF.

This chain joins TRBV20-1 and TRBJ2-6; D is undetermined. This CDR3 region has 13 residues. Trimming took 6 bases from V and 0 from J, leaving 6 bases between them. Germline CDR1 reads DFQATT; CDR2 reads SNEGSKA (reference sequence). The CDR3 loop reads CSARNSGANVLTF. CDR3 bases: TGCAGTGCACGAAACTCTGGGGCCAACGTCCTGACTTTC.

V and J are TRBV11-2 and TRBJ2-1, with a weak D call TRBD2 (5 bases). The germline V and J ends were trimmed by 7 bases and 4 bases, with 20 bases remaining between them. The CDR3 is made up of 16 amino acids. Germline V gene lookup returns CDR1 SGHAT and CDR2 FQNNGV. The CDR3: CASIHTWGRTYNEQFF. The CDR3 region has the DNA TGTGCCAGCATCCACACTTGGGGAAGGACTTACAATGAGCAGTTCTTC.

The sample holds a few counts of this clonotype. DNA for the CDR3: TGTGCCAGCAGTTCCCGGACCTTGTCCCACGAGCAGTACTTC. Its translation: CASSSRTLSHEQYF. V and J are TRBV6-5 and TRBJ2-7; D remains unclear. Trimming took 4 bases from V and 5 from J, leaving 15 bases between them. Germline V gene sequence: CDR1 MNHEY, CDR2 SVGAGI. The length of the CDR3 is 14 residues.

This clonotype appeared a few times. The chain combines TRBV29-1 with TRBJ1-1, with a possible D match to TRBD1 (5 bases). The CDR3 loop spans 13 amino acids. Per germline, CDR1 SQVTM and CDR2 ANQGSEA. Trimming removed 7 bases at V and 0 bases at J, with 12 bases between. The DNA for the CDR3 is TGCAGCGCAGACCGGGGCCTGAACACTGAAGCTTTCTTT. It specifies CSADRGLNTEAFF. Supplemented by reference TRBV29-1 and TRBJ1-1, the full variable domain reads SAVISQKPSRDICQRGTSLTIQCQVDSQVTMMFWYRQQPGQSLTLIATANQGSEATYESGFVIDKFPISRPNLTFSTLTVSNMSPEDSSIYLCSADRGLNTEAFFGQGTRLTVV.

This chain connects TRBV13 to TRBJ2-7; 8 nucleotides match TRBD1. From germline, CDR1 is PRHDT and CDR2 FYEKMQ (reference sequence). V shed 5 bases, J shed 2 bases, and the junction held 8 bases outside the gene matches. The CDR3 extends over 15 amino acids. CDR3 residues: CASSAGTGSTYEQYF. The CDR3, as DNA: TGTGCCAGCAGCGCCGGGACAGGTTCCACCTACGAGCAGTACTTC.

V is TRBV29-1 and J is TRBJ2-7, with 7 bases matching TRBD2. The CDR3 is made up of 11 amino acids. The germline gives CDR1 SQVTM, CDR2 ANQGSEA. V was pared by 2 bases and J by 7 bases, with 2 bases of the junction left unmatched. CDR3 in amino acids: CSVERAGEQYF. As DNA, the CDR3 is TGCAGCGTTGAACGAGCGGGGGAGCAGTACTTC.

CDR3 sequence reads: CASSGVLGPNEKLFF. The CDR3 nucleotides are TGTGCCAGCAGCGGAGTGTTGGGCCCTAATGAAAAACTGTTTTTT. The V and J genes are TRBV7-9 and TRBJ1-4; D gene unclear. V was pared by 5 bases and J by 3 bases, with 13 bases between. Germline CDR1 is SEHNR and CDR2 is FQNEAQ (reference sequence). The CDR3 totals 15 residues.

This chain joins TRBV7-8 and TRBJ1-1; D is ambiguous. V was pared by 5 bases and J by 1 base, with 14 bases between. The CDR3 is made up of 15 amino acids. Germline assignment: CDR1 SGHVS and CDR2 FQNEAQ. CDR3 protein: CASSPPTGWNTEAFF. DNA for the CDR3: TGTGCCAGCAGCCCACCCACGGGGTGGAACACTGAAGCTTTCTTT.

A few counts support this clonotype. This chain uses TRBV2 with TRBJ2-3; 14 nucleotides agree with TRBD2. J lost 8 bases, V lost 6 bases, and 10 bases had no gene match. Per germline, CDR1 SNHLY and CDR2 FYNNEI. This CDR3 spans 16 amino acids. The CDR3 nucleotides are TGTGCCAGCAGGTCCCGGACTAGCGGGAGGTTAGGTACGCAGTATTTT. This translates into CASRSRTSGRLGTQYF.

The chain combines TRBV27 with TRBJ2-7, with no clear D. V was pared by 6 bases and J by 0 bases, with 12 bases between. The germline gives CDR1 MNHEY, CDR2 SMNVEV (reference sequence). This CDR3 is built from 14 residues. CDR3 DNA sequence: TGTGCCAGCAGCCTGACTCTACTCTCCTACGAGCAGTACTTC. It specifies CASSLTLLSYEQYF.

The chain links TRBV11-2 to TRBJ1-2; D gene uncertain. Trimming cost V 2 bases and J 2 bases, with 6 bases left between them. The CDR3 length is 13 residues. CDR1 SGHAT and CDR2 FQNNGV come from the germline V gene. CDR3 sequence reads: CASSLNPNYGYTF. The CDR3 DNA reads TGTGCCAGCAGCTTAAATCCGAACTATGGCTACACCTTC.